This T cell receptor (beta chain) was observed in a study of cytomegalovirus exposure and HLA in healthy donors. General study results and limits: Overall, approximately 150 TCR beta chains were annotated as cytomegalovirus-associated. It was reportedly the case that the classifier diagnosed cytomegalovirus status with high specificity and sensitivity.

The donors were members of the validation cohort, which comprised more than 90 subjects and was separate from the first cohort of roughly 700 subjects. Data came from immunoSEQ multiplex PCR; TCRdb stores just in-frame clones and leaves some out. The data hold some 80,000 clones, with almost 97% observed a single time. About this clone itself: What it binds is unknown.

The CDR3 is made up of 15 amino acids. Germline trimming cut 2 bases from V and 4 bases from J; bases unmatched to any gene: 4. From germline, CDR1 is SGHRS and CDR2 YFSETQ. The sequenced material came from PBMCs. This TCR was recovered from a man younger than 35 in good health and CMV-seropositive. This chain joins TRBV5-1 and TRBJ2-5, with 11 bases fitting TRBD2. CDR3 residues: CASSFYLAGGETQYF. Written as DNA, the CDR3 is TGCGCCAGCAGCTTCTACCTAGCGGGAGGAGAGACCCAGTACTTC.